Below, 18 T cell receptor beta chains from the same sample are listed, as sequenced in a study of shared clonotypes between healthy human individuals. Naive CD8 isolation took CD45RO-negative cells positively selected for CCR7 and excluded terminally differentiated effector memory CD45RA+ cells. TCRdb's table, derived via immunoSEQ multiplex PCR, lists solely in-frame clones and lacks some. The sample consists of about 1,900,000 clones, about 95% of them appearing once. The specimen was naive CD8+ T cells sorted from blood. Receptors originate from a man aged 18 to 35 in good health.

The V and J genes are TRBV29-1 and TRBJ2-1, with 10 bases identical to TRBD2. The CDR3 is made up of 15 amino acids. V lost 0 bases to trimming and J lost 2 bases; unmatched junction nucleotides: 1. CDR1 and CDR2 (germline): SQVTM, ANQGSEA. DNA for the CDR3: TGCAGCGTTGAAGAAGCGGGAGGGGCCTACAATGAGCAGTTCTTC. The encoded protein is CSVEEAGGAYNEQFF.

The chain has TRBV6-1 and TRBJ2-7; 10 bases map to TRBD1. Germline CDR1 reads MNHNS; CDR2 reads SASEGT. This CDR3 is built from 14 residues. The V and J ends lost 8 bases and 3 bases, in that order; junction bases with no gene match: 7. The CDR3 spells CASRRTGGGYEQYF. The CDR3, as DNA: TGTGCCAGCCGTCGGACAGGGGGAGGCTACGAGCAGTACTTC.

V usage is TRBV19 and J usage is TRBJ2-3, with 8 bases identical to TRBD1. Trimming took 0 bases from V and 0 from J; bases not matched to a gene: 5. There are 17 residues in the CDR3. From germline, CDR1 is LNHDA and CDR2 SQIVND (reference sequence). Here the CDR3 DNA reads TGTGCCAGTAGTATAGACCCCGGACAGGGAAGCACAGATACGCAGTATTTT. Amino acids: CASSIDPGQGSTDTQYF.

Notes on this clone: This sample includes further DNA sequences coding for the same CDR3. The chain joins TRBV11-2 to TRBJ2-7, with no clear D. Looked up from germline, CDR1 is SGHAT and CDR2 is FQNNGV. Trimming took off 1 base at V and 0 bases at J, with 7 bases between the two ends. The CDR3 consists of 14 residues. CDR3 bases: TGTGCCAGCAGCTTAGGATCATCCTCCTACGAGCAGTACTTC. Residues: CASSLGSSSYEQYF.

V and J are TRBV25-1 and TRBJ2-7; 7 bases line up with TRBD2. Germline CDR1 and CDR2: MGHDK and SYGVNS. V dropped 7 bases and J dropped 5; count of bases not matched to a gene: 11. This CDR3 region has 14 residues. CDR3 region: CASTLRAGLDEQYF. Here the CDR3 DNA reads TGTGCCAGCACTCTTCGAGCGGGGCTCGACGAGCAGTACTTC.

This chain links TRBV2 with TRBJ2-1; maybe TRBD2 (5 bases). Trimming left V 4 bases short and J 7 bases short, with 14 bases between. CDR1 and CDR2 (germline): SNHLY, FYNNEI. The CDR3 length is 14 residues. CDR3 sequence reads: CASSGLAAENEQFF. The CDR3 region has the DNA TGTGCCAGCAGTGGCTTAGCAGCGGAGAATGAGCAGTTCTTC.

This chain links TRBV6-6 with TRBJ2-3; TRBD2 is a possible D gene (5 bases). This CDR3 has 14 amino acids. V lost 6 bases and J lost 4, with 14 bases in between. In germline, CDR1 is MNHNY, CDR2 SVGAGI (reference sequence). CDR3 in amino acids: CASRNVPDSDTQYF. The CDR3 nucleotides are TGTGCCAGCAGGAACGTCCCGGACTCAGATACGCAGTATTTT.

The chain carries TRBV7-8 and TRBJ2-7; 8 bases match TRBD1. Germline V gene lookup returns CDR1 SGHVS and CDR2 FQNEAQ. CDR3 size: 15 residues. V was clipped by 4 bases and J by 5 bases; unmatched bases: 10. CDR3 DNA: TGTGCCAGCAGCTCTAGGACAGGGCCGCCCAACGAGCAGTACTTC. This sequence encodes CASSSRTGPPNEQYF.

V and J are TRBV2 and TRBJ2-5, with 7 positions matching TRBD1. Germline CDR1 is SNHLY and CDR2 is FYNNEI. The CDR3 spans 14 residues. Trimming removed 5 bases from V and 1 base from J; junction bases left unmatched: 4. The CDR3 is CASSLDRAQETQYF. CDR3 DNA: TGTGCCAGCAGTCTCGACAGGGCCCAAGAGACCCAGTACTTC.

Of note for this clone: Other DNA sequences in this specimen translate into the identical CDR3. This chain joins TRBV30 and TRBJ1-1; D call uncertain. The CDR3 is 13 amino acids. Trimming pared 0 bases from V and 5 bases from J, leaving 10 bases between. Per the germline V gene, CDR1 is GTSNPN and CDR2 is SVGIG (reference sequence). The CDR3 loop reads CAWSVLGGTEAFF. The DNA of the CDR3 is TGTGCCTGGAGTGTATTGGGAGGAACTGAAGCTTTCTTT.

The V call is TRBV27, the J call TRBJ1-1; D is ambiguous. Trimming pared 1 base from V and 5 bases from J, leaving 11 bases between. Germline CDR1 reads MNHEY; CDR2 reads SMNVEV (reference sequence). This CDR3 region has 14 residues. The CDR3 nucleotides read TGTGCCAGCAGTTTATATGGTGTGCAGACTGAAGCTTTCTTT. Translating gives CASSLYGVQTEAFF.

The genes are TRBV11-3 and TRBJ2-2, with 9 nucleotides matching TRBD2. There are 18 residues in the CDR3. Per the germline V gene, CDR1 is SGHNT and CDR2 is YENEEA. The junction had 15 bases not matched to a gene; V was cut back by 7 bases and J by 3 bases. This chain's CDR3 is CASTPGLAGNEDTGELFF. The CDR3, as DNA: TGTGCCAGCACCCCGGGGCTAGCGGGAAATGAGGACACCGGGGAGCTGTTTTTT.

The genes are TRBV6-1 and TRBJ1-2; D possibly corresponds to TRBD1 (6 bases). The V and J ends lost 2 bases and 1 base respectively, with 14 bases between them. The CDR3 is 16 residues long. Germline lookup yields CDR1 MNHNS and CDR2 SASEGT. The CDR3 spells CASSETWTDNNYGYTF. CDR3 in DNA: TGTGCCAGCAGTGAAACATGGACAGACAATAACTATGGCTACACCTTC.

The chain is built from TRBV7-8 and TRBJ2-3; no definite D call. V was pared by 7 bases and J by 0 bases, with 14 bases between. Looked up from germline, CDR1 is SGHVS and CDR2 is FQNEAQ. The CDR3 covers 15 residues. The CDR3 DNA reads TGTGCCAGCACCCAATGGGCCGATAGCACAGATACGCAGTATTTT. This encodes CASTQWADSTDTQYF.

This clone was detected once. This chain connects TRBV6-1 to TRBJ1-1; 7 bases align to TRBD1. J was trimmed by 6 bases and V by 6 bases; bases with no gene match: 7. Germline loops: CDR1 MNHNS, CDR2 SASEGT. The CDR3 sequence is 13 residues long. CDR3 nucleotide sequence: TGTGCCAGCAGAGAGGGGACAGCACCTGAAGCTTTCTTT. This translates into CASREGTAPEAFF.

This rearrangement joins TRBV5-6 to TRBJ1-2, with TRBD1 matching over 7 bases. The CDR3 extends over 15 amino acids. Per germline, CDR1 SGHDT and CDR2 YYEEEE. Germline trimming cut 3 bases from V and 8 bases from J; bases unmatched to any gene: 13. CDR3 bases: TGTGCCAGCAGCTCAGATACCACAGGGGAGACAGGCTACACCTTC. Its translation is CASSSDTTGETGYTF.

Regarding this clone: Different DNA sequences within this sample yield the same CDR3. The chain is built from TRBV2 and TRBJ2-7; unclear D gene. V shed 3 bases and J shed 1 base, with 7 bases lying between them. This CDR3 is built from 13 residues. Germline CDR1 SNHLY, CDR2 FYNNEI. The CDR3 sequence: CASSDSGSYEQYF. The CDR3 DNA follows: TGTGCCAGCAGTGACTCCGGGTCCTACGAGCAGTACTTC.

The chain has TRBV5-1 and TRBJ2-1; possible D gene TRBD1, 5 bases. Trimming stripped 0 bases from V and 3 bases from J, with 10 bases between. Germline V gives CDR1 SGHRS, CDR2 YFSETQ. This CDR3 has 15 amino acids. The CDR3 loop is CASSLGQGYYNEQFF. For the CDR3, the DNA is TGCGCCAGCAGCTTGGGGCAGGGTTACTACAATGAGCAGTTCTTC.